This T cell receptor (beta chain) came from a study of T cell changes during pregnancy in multiple sclerosis (dated by TCRdb to about 2019). As for the study more broadly: The study looked at changes in the T cell repertoire across pregnancy in women with multiple sclerosis.

A remark on this clone: It has no known antigen specificity. Base qualities are not provided; no much larger clone lies one nucleotide away.

The CDR3 sequence holds 15 residues, the cysteine and phenylalanine included. The entry retains the CDR3 DNA only, 45 bases that are in frame from base 1. Relative to germline, V is missing 0 bases and J is missing 7 bases, with 5 bases of the junction outside any gene match. CDR1 and CDR2, looked up from the germline V gene, are SGDLS and YYNGEE. The library relied on the immunoSEQ multiplex PCR assay. Not all clones reach the TCRdb copy of this immuneACCESS table, which keeps in-frame sequences only. Checked studies attribute under half of the gap to unresolved V genes and leave the rest unexplained. The sample yields approximately 89,000 clones; roughly 93% were counted once. The top ten clones comprise 2% to 3% of the sample.

The receptor's source is a female donor with multiple sclerosis, enrolled in a pregnancy study. Sequenced here: peripheral blood, sampled in the third trimester of pregnancy. The rearranged chain carries TRBV9 and TRBJ2-2; TRBD1 fits 8 bases in the junction. The DNA reads TGTGCCAGCAGCGTAGACAGGGGGTATATCGGGGAGCTGTTTTTT. Translation gives CASSVDRGYIGELFF.